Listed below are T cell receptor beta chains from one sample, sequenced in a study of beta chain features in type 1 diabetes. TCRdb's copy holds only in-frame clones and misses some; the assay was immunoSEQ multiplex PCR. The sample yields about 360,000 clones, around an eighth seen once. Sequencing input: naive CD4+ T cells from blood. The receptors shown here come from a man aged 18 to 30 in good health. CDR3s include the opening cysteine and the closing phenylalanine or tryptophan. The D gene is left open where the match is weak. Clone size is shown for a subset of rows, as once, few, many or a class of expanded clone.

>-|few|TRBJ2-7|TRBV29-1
TGCAGCGTTGCCTGGCAGATTCCCGAGCAGTACTTC
CSVAWQIPEQYF
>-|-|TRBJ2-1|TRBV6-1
TGTGCCAGCAGTGAATCCCCGCAGGCCTGGGAGCAGTTCTTC
CASSESPQAWEQFF
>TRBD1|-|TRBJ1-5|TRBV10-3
TGTGCCATCAGAGGAGACAGGGACCAGCCCCAGCATTTT
CAIRGDRDQPQHF
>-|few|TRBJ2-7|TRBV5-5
TGTGCCAGCAGCTACAGGGACAACTCCTACGAGCAGTACTTC
CASSYRDNSYEQYF
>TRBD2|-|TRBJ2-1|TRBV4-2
TGTGCCAGCAGCCAAGTAGCCGGGACTAGCGGGATTTGGGATGAGCAGTTCTTC
CASSQVAGTSGIWDEQFF
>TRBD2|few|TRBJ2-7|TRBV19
TGTGCCAGTAGTATAGCTTCGGCTAGCGGCTCCTACGAGCAGTACTTC
CASSIASASGSYEQYF
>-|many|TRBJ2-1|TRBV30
TGTGCCTGGAATGGGATGGGAGGGGGAGATGAGCAGTTCTTC
CAWNGMGGGDEQFF
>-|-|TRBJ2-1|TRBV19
TGTGCCAGTAGTCCATACAGGGGGGGTCAGTTCTTC
CASSPYRGGQFF
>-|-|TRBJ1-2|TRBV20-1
TGCAGTGCGCCAACAGGGCGCGGCTACACCTTC
CSAPTGRGYTF
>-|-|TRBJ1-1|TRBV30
TGTGCCTGGAGTGTGAATCATCGGGGGGACACTGAAGCTTTCTTT
CAWSVNHRGDTEAFF
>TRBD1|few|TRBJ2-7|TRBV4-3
TGCGCCAGCAGCCAAGCTCCACACGGGACAGGGGAGGACGAGCAGTACTTC
CASSQAPHGTGEDEQYF
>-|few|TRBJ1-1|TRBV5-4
TGTGCCAGCAGCTTGGGGGGACCCCGGGGGACGAAGGGAGCTTTCTTT
CASSLGGPRGTKGAFF
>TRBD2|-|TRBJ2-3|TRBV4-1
TGCGCCAGCAGCCGGACTAGCGGGAGATTGCGCACAGATACGCAGTATTTT
CASSRTSGRLRTDTQYF
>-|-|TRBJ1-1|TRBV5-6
TGTGCCAGCAACCAAAGGAGGGAGGACACTGAAGCTTTCTTT
CASNQRREDTEAFF
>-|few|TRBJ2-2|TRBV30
TGTGCCTGGAGCCGTCAGGGAAACGGGGAGCTGTTTTTT
CAWSRQGNGELFF
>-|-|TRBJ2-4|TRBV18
TGTGCCAGCTCACCCGCAGGGGGGACTGTACGAGCCAAAAACATTCAGTACTTC
CASSPAGGTVRAKNIQYF
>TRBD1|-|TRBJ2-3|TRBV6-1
TGTGCCAGCAGTCTACAGGGGGCAGGTGATACGCAGTATTTT
CASSLQGAGDTQYF
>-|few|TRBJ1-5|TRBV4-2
TGTGCCAGCAGCCACGACGGAGGAAAGCCCCAGCATTTT
CASSHDGGKPQHF
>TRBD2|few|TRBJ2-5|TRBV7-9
TGTGCCACTCCACTAGCGGGAGGTCGCCAAGAGACCCAGTACTTC
CATPLAGGRQETQYF
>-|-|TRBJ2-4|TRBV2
TGTGCCAGCAGCGAGACACTAGCCAAAAACATTCAGTACTTC
CASSETLAKNIQYF
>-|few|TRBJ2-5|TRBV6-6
TGTGCCAGCAGTGACTTGGCACAAGAGACCCAGTACTTC
CASSDLAQETQYF
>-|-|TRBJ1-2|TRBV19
TGTGCCAGTTCAACAGGGTTAAACGGTGGCTACACCTTC
CASSTGLNGGYTF
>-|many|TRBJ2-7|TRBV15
TGTGCCACCGCGGACAGAGTGACCTACGAGCAGTACTTC
CATADRVTYEQYF
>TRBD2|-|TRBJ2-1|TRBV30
TGTGCCTGGGGATTTAGCGGGAGCTTCCCCGAAGAGCAGTTCTTC
CAWGFSGSFPEEQFF
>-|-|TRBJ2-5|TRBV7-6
TGTGCCAGCAGCTTAGGGGCCCAGACCTCGACCCAGTACTTC
CASSLGAQTSTQYF
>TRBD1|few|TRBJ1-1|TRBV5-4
TGTGCCAGCAGCTTAGTTGGGACAGGGCCTAGAACTGAAGCTTTCTTT
CASSLVGTGPRTEAFF
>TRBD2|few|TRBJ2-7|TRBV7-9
TGTGCCAGCAGCCTTGGGACTAGCGGGAGTAAGTACGAGCAGTACTTC
CASSLGTSGSKYEQYF
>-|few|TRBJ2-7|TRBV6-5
TGTGCCAGCAGTTACGGGCAGTATGACTACTTTTACGAGCAGTACTTC
CASSYGQYDYFYEQYF
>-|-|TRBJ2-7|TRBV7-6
TGTGCCAGCAGCTTAAACCTGAACAGCTACGAGCAGTACTTC
CASSLNLNSYEQYF
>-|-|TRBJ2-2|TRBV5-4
TGTGCCAGCAGCTTGACCGGGGCGAACACCGGGGAGCTGTTTTTT
CASSLTGANTGELFF
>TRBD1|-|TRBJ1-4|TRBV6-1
TGTGCCAGCAGTGAACCCGGACAGGATGAAAAACTGTTTTTT
CASSEPGQDEKLFF
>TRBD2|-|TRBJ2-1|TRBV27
TGTGCCACCCACCCGCTAGCGGGTGAATACAATGAGCAGTTCTTC
CATHPLAGEYNEQFF
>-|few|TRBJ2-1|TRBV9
TGTGCCAGCAGCGTATCCGCAGCCTACAATGAGCAGTTCTTC
CASSVSAAYNEQFF
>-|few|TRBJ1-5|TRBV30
TGTGCCTGGAGTGTAAGCTACGGGGGTCAGCCCCAGCATTTT
CAWSVSYGGQPQHF
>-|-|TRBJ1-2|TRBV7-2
TGTGCCAGCAGCCCCCCCGGGGGGAGAGCTAACTATGGCTACACCTTC
CASSPPGGRANYGYTF
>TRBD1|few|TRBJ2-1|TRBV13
TGTGCCAGCAGCTCTGGACAGGGGGCCTACAATGAGCAGTTCTTC
CASSSGQGAYNEQFF
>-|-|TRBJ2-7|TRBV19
TGTGCCAGTACCCACGACCCGGACGGGAGCTCCTACGAGCAGTACTTC
CASTHDPDGSSYEQYF
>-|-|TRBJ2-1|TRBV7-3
TGTGCCAGCAGCTCCAGTAGCGGCCCCCAGTTCTTC
CASSSSSGPQFF
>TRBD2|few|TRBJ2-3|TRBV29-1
TGCAGCGTTGGGAAAAGCGGGAGACCAGATACGCAGTATTTT
CSVGKSGRPDTQYF
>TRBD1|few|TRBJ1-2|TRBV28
TGTGCCAGCAGTTTAGGGACAGCACCTTATGGCTACACCTTC
CASSLGTAPYGYTF
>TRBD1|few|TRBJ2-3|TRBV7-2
TGTGCCAGCAGCTTATACAGGGGGGCGACAGATACGCAGTATTTT
CASSLYRGATDTQYF